This T cell receptor (beta chain) stems from a study of OX40 agonist ivuxolimab in advanced cancers. Background on the whole study: Ivuxolimab, which targeted the costimulatory receptor OX40 (CD134), was an agonistic, fully human IgG2 monoclonal antibody. Intravenous ivuxolimab was administered to patients every 2 weeks at six dose levels: 0.01, 0.1, 0.3, 1.5, 3 and 10 mg/kg. Partial responses occurred in three dose-escalation patients, of whom one had hepatocellular carcinoma and two had cutaneous melanoma. The paper covers the monotherapy dose-escalation part of the phase I ivuxolimab trial, which included N of about 50 patients. Prior anti-PD-1, anti-PD-L1 or anti-CTLA-4 therapy was permitted, and checkpoint inhibitors had been received by roughly 42% of dose-escalation patients. Among the approximately 50 dose-escalation patients, around 19 had hepatocellular carcinoma, around 15 melanoma, 9 renal cell carcinoma and 9 head and neck cancer. In the dose-escalation cohort, 82.7% of patients were male, and the mean age was approximately 60 years, with a range of roughly 20 to 79. The point of sequencing TCRbeta in the periphery was to test whether ivuxolimab changed TCR sequence diversity and drove clonal T-cell expansion.

For CDR1 and CDR2, the germline V gene lists MGHRA and YSYEKL. Spanning cysteine to phenylalanine, the CDR3 consists of 17 amino acids. Only CDR3 DNA is held: 51 bases, read in frame from base 1. From V the trimming removes 1 base and from J it removes 0 bases, while the gene matches leave 2 bases of the junction unaccounted for. Notes on this clone: Its antigen is unknown. No clone much larger than this one lies a single base away; base qualities are absent.

The study at large found these results: On average, CD8+ T cells showed more expanded clones than CD4+ T cells after ivuxolimab. At doses of 0.1 to 3.0 mg/kg, clonal expansion of both CD4+ and CD8+ blood T cells was observed from baseline to week 6. In partial responders in the 0.1-3.0 mg/kg groups, normalized peripheral clonal expansion was found to be among the lowest, especially among CD8+ T cells. Low levels of normalized T-cell clonal expansion were also shown by some nonresponding patients. The antigen specificity of the peripheral T cells that underwent clonal expansion was not determined.

Genomic DNA was isolated from the sorted cells so that the TCRbeta CDR3 region could be sequenced. TCRbeta CDR3 regions were sequenced using the immunoSEQ Assay. Imported from immuneACCESS, the table was reduced by TCRdb to in-frame sequences with V and J called. These copies leave out some clones; in studies compared against another copy, an unresolved V gene accounts for under half, and the cause of the remainder is not known. The sample profile shows approximately 74,000 clones; about 85% of them were found once. The ten largest account for under 2.5% of the sample. The trial excluded patients who had a history of autoimmune disease or were on systemic immunosuppression. In every dose cohort, peripheral blood was drawn for TCR sequencing at baseline, cycle 4 day 1, and cycle 7 day 1. Samples came from an open-label, multicenter, first-in-human phase I dose-escalation trial of ivuxolimab. Adults with locally advanced or metastatic melanoma, renal cell, hepatocellular, or head and neck squamous cell carcinoma were enrolled in the trial. Before TCR sequencing, CD4+ and CD8+ T cells were separately sorted from peripheral blood.

The sequence was obtained from an adult with an advanced solid tumor such as melanoma, head and neck, liver or kidney cancer. The chain couples TRBV4-1 to TRBJ2-1; TRBD2 aligns with 11 central bases. This specimen was CD4+ or CD8+ T cells sorted from blood, taken in a trial of the OX40 agonist ivuxolimab. In nucleotides, the sequence is TGCGCCAGCAGCCAAGTAGGACTAGCGGGCTCCTACAATGAGCAGTTCTTC. Protein translation: CASSQVGLAGSYNEQFF.